This record covers a single T cell receptor (beta chain). Its antigen is unidentified. V was clipped by 3 bases and J by 1 base, with 4 bases between them. The CDR3 runs to 13 residues. The germline gives CDR1 SGDLS, CDR2 YYNGEE. The primer mix had 60 Vbeta and 13 Jbeta primers. Sequencing was performed with immunoSEQ multiplex PCR; in TCRdb, only in-frame clones are kept and a portion is missing. The sample yields under 140,000 clones, approximately 80% seen once. The sample originates from a study of cytomegalovirus exposure and HLA in healthy donors. About the research overall: Inside one of the first data releases sat 80 million to 95 million unique TCRs taken from HLA-typed donors. General study findings and limits: According to a later analysis, most TCR beta chains associated with CMV appeared HLA-restricted. Clonal expansion, a later analysis showed, was greater in HLA-associated TCR beta chains than in equally common others.

V usage is TRBV9 and J usage is TRBJ1-4; no clear D gene. Specimen: PBMCs. The sequence was obtained from a man aged 25 to 40 in good health and CMV-seropositive. Here the CDR3 reads CASSGGTNEKLFF. The CDR3 DNA follows: TGTGCCAGCAGCGGAGGAACTAATGAAAAACTGTTTTTT.